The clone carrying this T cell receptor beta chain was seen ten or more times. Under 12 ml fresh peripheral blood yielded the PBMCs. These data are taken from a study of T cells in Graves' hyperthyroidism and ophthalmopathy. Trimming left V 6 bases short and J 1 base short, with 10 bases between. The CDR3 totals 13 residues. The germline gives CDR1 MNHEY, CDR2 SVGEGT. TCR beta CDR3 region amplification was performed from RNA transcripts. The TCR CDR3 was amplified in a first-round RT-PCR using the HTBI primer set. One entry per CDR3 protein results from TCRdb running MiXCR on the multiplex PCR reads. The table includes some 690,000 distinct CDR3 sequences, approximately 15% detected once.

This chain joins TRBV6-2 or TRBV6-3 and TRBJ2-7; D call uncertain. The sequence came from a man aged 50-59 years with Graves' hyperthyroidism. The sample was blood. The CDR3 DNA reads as TGTGCCAGCAGATTTACGGTTTCCTACGAGCAGTACTTC. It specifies CASRFTVSYEQYF.